The 16 T cell receptor beta chains below were found in one sample sequenced in a study of blood T cell repertoires in COVID-19. TCRdb's copy holds only in-frame clones and misses some; the assay was immunoSEQ multiplex PCR. The profile shows 150,000 or so clones, roughly four fifths of them singletons. Source material: PBMCs or T cells enriched from blood (not recorded which). The origin of the receptors is a man aged 45 to 65 who had recovered from COVID-19.

The chain is built from TRBV24-1 and TRBJ2-2; 9 positions match TRBD2. The CDR3 loop spans 16 amino acids. Germline assignment: CDR1 KGHDR and CDR2 SFDVKD. Germline trimming cut 1 base from V and 2 bases from J; bases unmatched to any gene: 1. The CDR3 DNA is TGTGCCACCAGTGATTTTAGCGGGGGAAACACCGGGGAGCTGTTTTTT. It codes for CATSDFSGGNTGELFF.

This clone was observed once. The chain is built from TRBV5-5 and TRBJ2-2, with TRBD1 matching 11 bases. The CDR3 consists of 18 residues. The J segment lost 2 bases and the V segment lost 2 bases, leaving 8 bases of the junction unmatched. Germline V gene data show CDR1 as SGHKS and CDR2 as YYEKEE (reference sequence). CDR3 loop: CASSLRTGGADNTGELFF. DNA for the CDR3: TGTGCCAGCAGCTTAAGGACAGGGGGCGCGGACAACACCGGGGAGCTGTTTTTT.

This clone has just a few counts. This rearrangement joins TRBV19 to TRBJ1-2; TRBD1 matches at 7 bases. Germline loops: CDR1 LNHDA, CDR2 SQIVND (reference sequence). J gave up 0 bases and V 4 bases, and 5 bases lay outside the gene matches. CDR3 length equals 15 residues. In DNA form, the CDR3 reads TGTGCCAGTAGTACCCCCGGGACAGCTAACTATGGCTACACCTTC. It encodes CASSTPGTANYGYTF.

The chain couples TRBV5-4 to TRBJ2-7; D might be TRBD1 (6 bases). This CDR3 is built from 14 residues. V lost 4 bases to trimming and J lost 0 bases, with 11 bases between them. The germline gives CDR1 SGHNT, CDR2 YYREEE (reference sequence). The chain's CDR3 is CASSRWDISYEQYF. CDR3 DNA sequence: TGTGCCAGCAGCCGATGGGACATCTCCTACGAGCAGTACTTC.

Only one count was recorded for this clone. The J gene is TRBJ2-1, the V gene TRBV11-3; 11 nucleotides agree with TRBD2. The CDR3 runs to 15 residues. Germline-derived CDR1 and CDR2 are SGHNT and YENEEA. With V trimmed by 3 bases and J by 4 bases, 2 bases remained unmatched. CDR3 DNA sequence: TGTGCCAGCAGCTTCACTAGCGGGGGATACAATGAGCAGTTCTTC. This codes for CASSFTSGGYNEQFF.

This clone was found once. The chain carries TRBV25-1 and TRBJ2-5; TRBD2 aligns across 15 bases. V lost 3 bases and J lost 3; bases outside the gene matches: 2. The germline CDR1 and CDR2 sequences are MGHDK and SYGVNS. The CDR3 consists of 16 residues. The CDR3 region is CASSDGLAGGEETQYF. DNA for the CDR3: TGTGCCAGCAGTGACGGACTAGCGGGGGGGGAAGAGACCCAGTACTTC.

The CDR3 DNA reads as TGTGCCAGCAGCTCCGGGGCTGAAGCTTTCTTT. It codes for CASSSGAEAFF. The chain uses TRBV5-8 and TRBJ1-1; D gene uncertain. The germline gives CDR1 SGHTS, CDR2 YDEGEE. The V and J ends lost 3 bases and 6 bases respectively, with 6 bases between them. CDR3 length: 11 amino acids.

The CDR3 here is CASSRAPPNQNTGELFF. In DNA form, the CDR3 reads TGCGCCAGCAGCCGAGCGCCTCCGAACCAGAACACCGGGGAGCTGTTTTTT. The rearrangement uses TRBV4-1 and TRBJ2-2; D is unresolved. Germline V gives CDR1 MGHRA, CDR2 YSYEKL. This CDR3 region has 17 residues. The germline V and J ends were trimmed by 4 bases and 1 base, with 16 bases remaining between them.

This clone was picked up one time. The J gene is TRBJ2-1, the V gene TRBV5-4; 7 bases are a match to TRBD1. CDR1 is SGHNT, CDR2 YYREEE, per germline (reference sequence). The trim removed 3 bases at V and 0 bases at J, leaving 6 bases unmatched. The CDR3 runs to 16 residues. CDR3 in amino acids: CASSYRDSRSYNEQFF. CDR3 in DNA: TGTGCCAGCAGCTATCGGGACAGTCGCTCCTACAATGAGCAGTTCTTC.

This clone was detected a few times. The CDR3 loop is CASIRLADTQYF. CDR3 DNA sequence: TGTGCCAGCATAAGACTAGCGGATACGCAGTATTTT. This chain joins TRBV2 and TRBJ2-3; 8 bases line up with TRBD2. The germline V gene has CDR1 SNHLY and CDR2 FYNNEI. The CDR3 extends over 12 amino acids. After removal of 7 bases from V and 6 bases from J, the junction contained 3 bases not matched to a gene.

The rearrangement uses TRBV5-4 and TRBJ2-1; 11 bases agree with TRBD2. J was trimmed by 6 bases and V by 2 bases; bases with no gene match: 1. Germline CDR1 is SGHNT and CDR2 is YYREEE (reference sequence). This CDR3 comprises 14 residues. The CDR3, as DNA: TGTGCCAGCAGCTTCGGACTAGCGGGCAATGAGCAGTTCTTC. This gives the protein CASSFGLAGNEQFF.

V is TRBV5-5 and J is TRBJ2-5, with 9 bases identical to TRBD1. Trimming at V came to 4 bases and at J to 4 bases, leaving 8 bases not matched to a gene. Germline CDR1 and CDR2: SGHKS and YYEKEE (reference sequence). The CDR3 runs to 15 residues. CDR3 in DNA: TGTGCCAGCAGCCCGATGGGACAGGGCGGAGAGACCCAGTACTTC. This sequence encodes CASSPMGQGGETQYF.

The chain is built from TRBV10-2 and TRBJ2-5, with a weak D call TRBD2 (6 bases). V gave up 0 bases and J gave up 7 bases, with 9 bases separating them. The germline V gene encodes CDR1 WSHSY and CDR2 SAAADI. This CDR3 contains 13 residues. The DNA of the CDR3 is TGCGCCAGCAGTGAGTCGCGGGAAGGGACCCAGTACTTC. Protein sequence: CASSESREGTQYF.

The rearrangement uses TRBV7-8 and TRBJ2-3; D not resolved. V was trimmed by 4 bases and J by 1 base, leaving 15 bases between them. This CDR3 is built from 16 residues. CDR1 and CDR2 (germline): SGHVS, FQNEAQ. Here the CDR3 reads CASSYGSSFGTDTQYF. The CDR3 bases are TGTGCCAGCAGCTACGGTAGCAGCTTCGGCACAGATACGCAGTATTTT.

The chain joins TRBV6-5 to TRBJ1-5, with 8 bases aligning to TRBD1. CDR3 length equals 15 residues. The germline CDR1 and CDR2 sequences are MNHEY and SVGAGI. With V trimmed by 6 bases and J by 4 bases, 8 bases remained unmatched. The CDR3 nucleotides are TGTGCCAGCAGACTAGGAAGGGACAGGAATCAGCCCCAGCATTTT. Amino acids: CASRLGRDRNQPQHF.

The chain joins TRBV18 to TRBJ1-2; D ambiguous. The CDR3 loop spans 13 amino acids. CDR1 and CDR2 from the germline V gene are KGHSH and LQKENI. The V end was cut by 3 bases, the J end by 8 bases, with 13 bases between. The chain's CDR3 is CASSPGGGTGYTF. CDR3 bases: TGTGCCAGCTCACCGGGTGGAGGTACCGGCTACACCTTC.